These 7 T cell receptor beta chains were sequenced from one sample in a study of cytomegalovirus exposure and HLA in healthy donors. The PCR was carried out with 60 Vbeta primers and 13 Jbeta primers. The assay was immunoSEQ multiplex PCR, and TCRdb's table has in-frame clones only and misses some. The data contain tens of thousands of clones, about 70% of them singletons. The material sequenced was PBMCs. The origin of the receptors is a woman aged 25 to 45 in good health and CMV-seronegative.

The chain employs TRBV29-1 and TRBJ2-2, with a tentative D call TRBD2 (6 bases). The germline V gene encodes CDR1 SQVTM and CDR2 ANQGSEA. V lost 7 bases to trimming and J lost 3 bases, with 15 bases between them. The CDR3 has 14 residues. The CDR3 reads CSARDFPDTGELFF. The DNA of the CDR3 is TGCAGCGCCCGGGACTTCCCGGACACCGGGGAGCTGTTTTTT.

The chain uses TRBV30 and TRBJ1-6, with D unresolved. This CDR3 contains 12 residues. V gave up 4 bases and J gave up 9 bases, with 10 bases separating them. CDR1 is GTSNPN, CDR2 SVGIG, per germline (reference sequence). CDR3 loop: CAWTETISPLHF. In DNA, the CDR3 is TGTGCCTGGACGGAGACTATTTCACCCCTCCACTTT.

This clone was detected once. The chain couples TRBV29-1 to TRBJ1-2, with 8 bases lining up with TRBD1. V trimming: 1 base; J trimming: 4 bases; junction bases outside the gene matches: 5. From germline, CDR1 is SQVTM and CDR2 ANQGSEA. The CDR3 covers 14 residues. As DNA, the CDR3 is TGCAGCGTTGAAGTTTCGACAGGGGCCTATGGCTACACCTTC. Its protein product is CSVEVSTGAYGYTF. The full variable domain, completed using reference TRBV29-1 and TRBJ1-2, is SAVISQKPSRDICQRGTSLTIQCQVDSQVTMMFWYRQQPGQSLTLIATANQGSEATYESGFVIDKFPISRPNLTFSTLTVSNMSPEDSSIYLCSVEVSTGAYGYTFGSGTRLTVV.

The J gene is TRBJ1-1, the V gene TRBV5-4, with 11 bases identical to TRBD1. With 4 bases clipped from V and 6 bases from J, the junction kept 17 bases outside the gene matches. CDR1 and CDR2 (germline): SGHNT, YYREEE (reference sequence). The CDR3 extends over 18 amino acids. CDR3 coding DNA: TGTGCCAGCAGCCCGAAGCCCGGGACAGGGGGTTTCGGGGCTGAAGCTTTCTTT. It encodes CASSPKPGTGGFGAEAFF.

About this clone itself: Other nucleotide sequences from this sample produce the same CDR3. V is TRBV6-5 and J is TRBJ1-1; D unresolved. Trimming removed 2 bases at V and 1 base at J, with 5 bases between. This CDR3 is built from 13 residues. The germline V gene encodes CDR1 MNHEY and CDR2 SVGAGI. CDR3 protein: CASSYGRNTEAFF. Written as DNA, the CDR3 is TGTGCCAGCAGTTACGGCAGGAACACTGAAGCTTTCTTT.

The chain combines TRBV6-6 with TRBJ2-5, with 9 bases identical to TRBD1. The J segment lost 5 bases and the V segment lost 0 bases, leaving 4 bases of the junction unmatched. The CDR3 extends over 15 amino acids. CDR1 and CDR2 (germline): MNHNY, SVGAGI (reference sequence). DNA of the CDR3: TGTGCCAGCAGTTACTCGAAAGGACAGGGGGAGACCCAGTACTTC. Amino acids: CASSYSKGQGETQYF.

J is TRBJ2-7 and V is TRBV6-5; TRBD2 agrees at 8 bases. CDR1 MNHEY and CDR2 SVGAGI come from the germline V gene. The length of the CDR3 is 14 residues. V dropped 8 bases and J dropped 0; count of bases not matched to a gene: 6. CDR3 sequence reads: CASLPGGSSYEQYF. In DNA, the CDR3 is TGTGCCAGCCTCCCGGGGGGGAGCTCCTACGAGCAGTACTTC.